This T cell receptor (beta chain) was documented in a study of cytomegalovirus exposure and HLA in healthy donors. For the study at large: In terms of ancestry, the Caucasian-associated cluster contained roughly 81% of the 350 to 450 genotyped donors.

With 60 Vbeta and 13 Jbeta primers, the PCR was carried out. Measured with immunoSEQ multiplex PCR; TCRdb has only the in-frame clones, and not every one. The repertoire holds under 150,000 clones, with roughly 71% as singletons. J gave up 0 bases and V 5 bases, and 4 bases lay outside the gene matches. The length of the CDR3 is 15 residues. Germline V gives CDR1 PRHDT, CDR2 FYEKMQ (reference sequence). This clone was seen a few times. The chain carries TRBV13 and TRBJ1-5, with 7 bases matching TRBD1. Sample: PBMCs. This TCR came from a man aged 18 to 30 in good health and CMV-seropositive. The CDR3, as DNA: TGTGCCAGCAGCCAGGGACAGTATAGCAATCAGCCCCAGCATTTT. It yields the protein CASSQGQYSNQPQHF.